Listed here are 5 T cell receptor beta chains from one sample, sequenced in a study of Graves' ophthalmopathy and Graves' hyperthyroidism. The TCR beta CDR3 regions underwent amplification from RNA transcripts. RT-PCR was first run with HTBI primers, then multiplex PCR in a second round. TCRdb called the multiplex PCR reads again in MiXCR, with one record for every CDR3 protein. The table shows approximately 460,000 distinct CDR3 sequences, with about an eighth occurring only once. The material sequenced was blood. The source is a woman aged 25 to 39 with Graves' ophthalmopathy.

This clonotype was seen repeatedly, ten times or more. The chain employs TRBV12-5 and TRBJ1-1, with 8 bases aligning to TRBD1. The CDR3 sequence is 13 residues long. The V segment lost 5 bases and the J segment 7 bases; nucleotides outside the gene matches: 6. Germline V gives CDR1 LGHNT, CDR2 FRNRAP. The CDR3 coding sequence is TGTGCTAGTGGTCTCCAGGGGGCTGGTGAAGCTTTCTTT. It is translated as CASGLQGAGEAFF.

This clonotype was seen repeatedly, ten times or more. CDR3 coding DNA: TGTGCCAGCAGACCAAGGCAGGGGACGTACGAGCAGTACTTC. It is translated as CASRPRQGTYEQYF. The rearrangement joins TRBV6-1 to TRBJ2-7; TRBD1 is a possible D gene (6 bases). This CDR3 has 14 amino acids. Germline V CDR1 and CDR2: MNHNS, SASEGT. Trimming removed 6 bases from V and 4 bases from J, with 16 bases in between.

This clonotype was recorded a few times. The chain combines TRBV30 with TRBJ2-5, with 10 bases lining up with TRBD2. This CDR3 contains 15 residues. V was clipped by 2 bases and J by 5 bases; unmatched bases: 8. Germline values: CDR1 GTSNPN, CDR2 SVGIG (reference sequence). CDR3 nucleotide sequence: TGTGCCTGGAGTAGCGGGAGGGCCGTTAGGGAGACCCAGTACTTC. Protein sequence: CAWSSGRAVRETQYF.

This clonotype came up many times. The chain combines TRBV15 with TRBJ1-1; D uncertain. Germline assignment: CDR1 LNHNV and CDR2 YYDKDF (reference sequence). V lost 1 base and J 1 base, leaving 4 bases between the germline ends. The CDR3 is made up of 13 amino acids. Here the CDR3 DNA reads TGTGCCACCAGCAGAGCCGGGAACACTGAAGCTTTCTTT. The encoded protein is CATSRAGNTEAFF.

This clonotype was counted ten times or more. This chain uses TRBV7-6 with TRBJ1-1; TRBD1 matches at 8 bases. The V gene's germline CDR1 is SGHVS and CDR2 FNYEAQ. The CDR3 covers 15 residues. J gave up 4 bases and V 5 bases, and 9 bases lay outside the gene matches. CDR3 sequence (DNA): TGTGCCAGCAGCACACTCAGGGGGCCGGGCACTGAAGCTTTCTTT. Translated, it gives CASSTLRGPGTEAFF.